This is a list of T cell receptor beta chains from one sample in a study of shared clonotypes between healthy human individuals. Sequencing was performed with immunoSEQ multiplex PCR; in TCRdb, only in-frame clones are kept and a portion is missing. In the table there are approximately 1.5 million clones, approximately 98% of which are singletons. Sequenced input: naive CD4+ T cells sorted from blood. These receptor sequences come from a man aged 25-45 years in good health. Each CDR3 is given with its conserved first and last residue. A D gene is named only where the DNA matches it firmly. Size tells how often a clone was seen (once, few, many) or the class of an expanded clone, and some rows leave it out.

clone size: .; D gene: .; J gene: TRBJ1-1; V gene: TRBV2; CDR3 protein: CASSDRGAEAFF; CDR3 DNA: TGTGCCAGCAGTGACAGGGGTGCTGAAGCTTTCTTT
clone size: once; D gene: .; J gene: TRBJ1-1; V gene: TRBV7-3; CDR3 protein: CASSSLGPNTEAFF; CDR3 DNA: TGTGCCAGCAGCTCTCTCGGACCCAACACTGAAGCTTTCTTT
clone size: .; D gene: TRBD2; J gene: TRBJ2-7; V gene: TRBV29-1; CDR3 protein: CSVGTSGFDEQYF; CDR3 DNA: TGCAGCGTTGGGACTAGCGGGTTCGACGAGCAGTACTTC
clone size: .; D gene: .; J gene: TRBJ2-1; V gene: TRBV4-3; CDR3 protein: CASSQVFTPGSRGRYNEQFF; CDR3 DNA: TGCGCCAGCAGCCAAGTATTCACCCCAGGTAGTAGGGGTAGATACAATGAGCAGTTCTTC
clone size: .; D gene: TRBD2; J gene: TRBJ2-3; V gene: TRBV9; CDR3 protein: CASSVDLAGPTDTQYF; CDR3 DNA: TGTGCCAGCAGCGTAGACCTAGCGGGACCCACAGATACGCAGTATTTT
clone size: few; D gene: .; J gene: TRBJ2-2; V gene: TRBV5-5; CDR3 protein: CASRKTVNTGELFF; CDR3 DNA: TGTGCCAGCAGAAAGACAGTGAACACCGGGGAGCTGTTTTTT
clone size: once; D gene: TRBD1; J gene: TRBJ2-5; V gene: TRBV5-1; CDR3 protein: CASSSPGAGGWETQYF; CDR3 DNA: TGCGCCAGCAGCTCCCCCGGGGCAGGGGGCTGGGAGACCCAGTACTTC
clone size: .; D gene: .; J gene: TRBJ2-1; V gene: TRBV18; CDR3 protein: CASSPERTRHSYNEQFF; CDR3 DNA: TGTGCCAGCTCACCGGAGCGAACCCGGCATTCCTACAATGAGCAGTTCTTC
clone size: .; D gene: .; J gene: TRBJ1-1; V gene: TRBV18; CDR3 protein: CASSWGQAGSEAFF; CDR3 DNA: TGTGCCAGCTCTTGGGGGCAGGCGGGGTCTGAAGCTTTCTTT
clone size: .; D gene: TRBD2; J gene: TRBJ2-2; V gene: TRBV27; CDR3 protein: CASSPHPGTSHGELFF; CDR3 DNA: TGTGCCAGCAGTCCCCACCCAGGGACTAGCCACGGGGAGCTGTTTTTT
clone size: .; D gene: .; J gene: TRBJ2-6; V gene: TRBV28; CDR3 protein: CASSFSGAPGANVLTF; CDR3 DNA: TGTGCCAGCAGTTTTTCGGGGGCGCCTGGGGCCAACGTCCTGACTTTC
clone size: once; D gene: TRBD1; J gene: TRBJ1-1; V gene: TRBV10-3; CDR3 protein: CAIRTTGGRDTEAFF; CDR3 DNA: TGTGCCATCAGGACGACAGGGGGCCGGGACACTGAAGCTTTCTTT
clone size: .; D gene: TRBD2; J gene: TRBJ2-1; V gene: TRBV7-9; CDR3 protein: CASSLGGLAGVYNEQFF; CDR3 DNA: TGTGCCAGCAGCTTAGGGGGACTAGCGGGAGTATACAATGAGCAGTTCTTC
clone size: .; D gene: .; J gene: TRBJ1-2; V gene: TRBV28; CDR3 protein: CASSAGGMNYGYTF; CDR3 DNA: TGTGCCAGCAGCGCCGGGGGGATGAACTATGGCTACACCTTC
clone size: .; D gene: .; J gene: TRBJ1-3; V gene: TRBV11-2; CDR3 protein: CASSPETVPGNTIYF; CDR3 DNA: TGTGCCAGCAGCCCAGAGACAGTACCAGGAAACACCATATATTTT
clone size: .; D gene: TRBD2; J gene: TRBJ2-2; V gene: TRBV9; CDR3 protein: CASSHVGGVPGELFF; CDR3 DNA: TGTGCCAGCAGCCATGTTGGGGGGGTACCCGGGGAGCTGTTTTTT
clone size: .; D gene: TRBD1; J gene: TRBJ1-3; V gene: TRBV9; CDR3 protein: CASSVEQGVLGNTIYF; CDR3 DNA: TGTGCCAGCAGCGTAGAACAGGGGGTGCTCGGAAACACCATATATTTT
clone size: .; D gene: TRBD2; J gene: TRBJ2-3; V gene: TRBV14; CDR3 protein: CASSQGLLAGGPTDTQYF; CDR3 DNA: TGTGCCAGCAGCCAAGGGCTCCTAGCGGGAGGTCCCACAGATACGCAGTATTTT
clone size: .; D gene: TRBD2; J gene: TRBJ2-5; V gene: TRBV5-1; CDR3 protein: CASSWPRVAGIRETQYF; CDR3 DNA: TGCGCCAGCAGCTGGCCGCGAGTAGCGGGAATACGAGAGACCCAGTACTTC
clone size: .; D gene: .; J gene: TRBJ1-1; V gene: TRBV7-2; CDR3 protein: CASSLLGLRNTEAFF; CDR3 DNA: TGTGCCAGCAGCTTACTGGGGCTCCGGAACACTGAAGCTTTCTTT
clone size: .; D gene: TRBD2; J gene: TRBJ2-1; V gene: TRBV9; CDR3 protein: CASSVAGGPGNEQFF; CDR3 DNA: TGTGCCAGCAGCGTAGCGGGAGGGCCGGGGAATGAGCAGTTCTTC
clone size: .; D gene: .; J gene: TRBJ2-3; V gene: TRBV5-4; CDR3 protein: CASSLASLASTDTQYF; CDR3 DNA: TGTGCCAGCAGCTTGGCGAGTCTAGCGAGCACAGATACGCAGTATTTT
clone size: .; D gene: .; J gene: TRBJ1-5; V gene: TRBV7-2; CDR3 protein: CASSLIGPDQPQHF; CDR3 DNA: TGTGCCAGCAGCTTAATAGGGCCTGATCAGCCCCAGCATTTT
clone size: .; D gene: TRBD1; J gene: TRBJ2-1; V gene: TRBV28; CDR3 protein: CASSRDRGYNEQFF; CDR3 DNA: TGTGCCAGCAGTAGGGACAGGGGATACAATGAGCAGTTCTTC
clone size: .; D gene: TRBD2; J gene: TRBJ2-1; V gene: TRBV7-9; CDR3 protein: CASSLGGLAGEGNEQFF; CDR3 DNA: TGTGCCAGCAGCTTAGGGGGACTAGCGGGAGAAGGGAATGAGCAGTTCTTC
clone size: once; D gene: .; J gene: TRBJ2-5; V gene: TRBV6-5; CDR3 protein: CASSPGNLQETQYF; CDR3 DNA: TGTGCCAGCAGTCCCGGGAACTTACAAGAGACCCAGTACTTC
clone size: .; D gene: .; J gene: TRBJ2-3; V gene: TRBV9; CDR3 protein: CASSPQSTGGDTQYF; CDR3 DNA: TGTGCCAGCAGCCCACAATCGACAGGCGGAGATACGCAGTATTTT
clone size: .; D gene: .; J gene: TRBJ1-5; V gene: TRBV2; CDR3 protein: CASSDSNQPQHF; CDR3 DNA: TGTGCCAGCAGTGACTCGAATCAGCCCCAGCATTTT
clone size: .; D gene: .; J gene: TRBJ1-4; V gene: TRBV29-1; CDR3 protein: CSVETPLSEKLFF; CDR3 DNA: TGCAGCGTTGAAACCCCTCTCAGTGAAAAACTGTTTTTT
clone size: .; D gene: .; J gene: TRBJ1-5; V gene: TRBV28; CDR3 protein: CASSFTVNQPGTQHF; CDR3 DNA: TGTGCCAGCAGTTTTACGGTTAATCAGCCCGGCACACAGCATTTT
clone size: .; D gene: .; J gene: TRBJ1-5; V gene: TRBV18; CDR3 protein: CASSPSGEAQHF; CDR3 DNA: TGTGCCAGCTCACCAAGCGGGGAGGCCCAGCATTTT
clone size: .; D gene: .; J gene: TRBJ2-2; V gene: TRBV5-4; CDR3 protein: CASSLDGGGGELFF; CDR3 DNA: TGTGCCAGCAGCTTGGATGGGGGAGGCGGGGAGCTGTTTTTT
clone size: .; D gene: TRBD1; J gene: TRBJ2-7; V gene: TRBV27; CDR3 protein: CASTLSQTGAYEQYF; CDR3 DNA: TGTGCCAGCACCCTAAGCCAGACAGGGGCCTACGAGCAGTACTTC
clone size: .; D gene: .; J gene: TRBJ2-5; V gene: TRBV6-5; CDR3 protein: CASSPAPETQYF; CDR3 DNA: TGTGCCAGCAGCCCAGCCCCCGAGACCCAGTACTTC
clone size: .; D gene: TRBD1; J gene: TRBJ2-7; V gene: TRBV29-1; CDR3 protein: CSVTGGFYEQYF; CDR3 DNA: TGCAGCGTTACAGGGGGTTTTTACGAGCAGTACTTC
clone size: .; D gene: .; J gene: TRBJ2-1; V gene: TRBV5-6; CDR3 protein: CASSYNNEQFF; CDR3 DNA: TGTGCCAGCAGCTACAACAATGAGCAGTTCTTC
clone size: .; D gene: TRBD2; J gene: TRBJ2-3; V gene: TRBV7-2; CDR3 protein: CASSYRLAGVPDTQYF; CDR3 DNA: TGTGCCAGCAGCTACAGACTAGCGGGAGTCCCAGATACGCAGTATTTT
clone size: .; D gene: .; J gene: TRBJ1-4; V gene: TRBV5-1; CDR3 protein: CASSREAGRYEKLFF; CDR3 DNA: TGCGCCAGCAGTCGAGAGGCAGGTCGGTACGAAAAACTGTTTTTT
clone size: .; D gene: TRBD2; J gene: TRBJ2-1; V gene: TRBV7-2; CDR3 protein: CASSLVGTSGSFPYNEQFF; CDR3 DNA: TGTGCCAGCAGCTTAGTGGGGACTAGCGGGTCTTTTCCCTACAATGAGCAGTTCTTC
clone size: .; D gene: .; J gene: TRBJ1-1; V gene: TRBV19; CDR3 protein: CASKAGKYGEAFF; CDR3 DNA: TGTGCCAGTAAAGCAGGGAAGTACGGTGAAGCTTTCTTT
clone size: .; D gene: .; J gene: TRBJ2-7; V gene: TRBV19; CDR3 protein: CASSTQGGVYEQYF; CDR3 DNA: TGTGCCAGTAGTACACAGGGAGGGGTGTACGAGCAGTACTTC
clone size: .; D gene: .; J gene: TRBJ2-5; V gene: TRBV7-2; CDR3 protein: CASTVGGRQETQYF; CDR3 DNA: TGTGCCAGCACCGTCGGCGGCAGGCAAGAGACCCAGTACTTC
clone size: .; D gene: .; J gene: TRBJ2-1; V gene: TRBV7-3; CDR3 protein: CASSLTASAYNEQFF; CDR3 DNA: TGTGCCAGCAGCTTAACGGCTAGCGCTTACAATGAGCAGTTCTTC
clone size: .; D gene: TRBD1; J gene: TRBJ2-3; V gene: TRBV4-3; CDR3 protein: CASSRWKGQLTDTQYF; CDR3 DNA: TGCGCCAGCAGCCGCTGGAAGGGACAGCTCACAGATACGCAGTATTTT
clone size: .; D gene: .; J gene: TRBJ1-4; V gene: TRBV5-8; CDR3 protein: CASSLWGVNEKLFF; CDR3 DNA: TGTGCCAGCAGCTTGTGGGGAGTGAATGAAAAACTGTTTTTT
clone size: .; D gene: .; J gene: TRBJ2-2; V gene: TRBV5-6; CDR3 protein: CASSSNGPTSPGELFF; CDR3 DNA: TGTGCCAGCAGCTCAAACGGACCAACTAGTCCCGGGGAGCTGTTTTTT